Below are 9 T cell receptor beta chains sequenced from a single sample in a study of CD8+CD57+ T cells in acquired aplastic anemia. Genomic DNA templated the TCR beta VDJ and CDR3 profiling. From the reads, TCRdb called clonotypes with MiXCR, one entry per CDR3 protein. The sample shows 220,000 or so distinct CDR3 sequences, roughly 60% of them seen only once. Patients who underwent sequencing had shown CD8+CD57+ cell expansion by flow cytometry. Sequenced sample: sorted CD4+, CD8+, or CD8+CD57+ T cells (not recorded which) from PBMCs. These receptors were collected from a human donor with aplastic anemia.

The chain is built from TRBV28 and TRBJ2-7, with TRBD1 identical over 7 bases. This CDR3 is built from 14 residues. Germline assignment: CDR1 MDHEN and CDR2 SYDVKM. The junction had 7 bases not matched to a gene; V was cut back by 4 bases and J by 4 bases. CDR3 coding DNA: TGTGCCAGCAGTTCCCGACAGGGATTATACGAGCAGTACTTC. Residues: CASSSRQGLYEQYF.

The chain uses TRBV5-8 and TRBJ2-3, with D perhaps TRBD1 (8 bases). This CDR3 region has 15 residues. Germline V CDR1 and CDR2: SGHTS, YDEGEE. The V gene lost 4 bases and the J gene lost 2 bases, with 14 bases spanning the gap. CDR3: CASSLQGGYTDTQYF. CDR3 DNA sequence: TGTGCCAGCAGCCTACAGGGGGGGTACACAGATACGCAGTATTTT.

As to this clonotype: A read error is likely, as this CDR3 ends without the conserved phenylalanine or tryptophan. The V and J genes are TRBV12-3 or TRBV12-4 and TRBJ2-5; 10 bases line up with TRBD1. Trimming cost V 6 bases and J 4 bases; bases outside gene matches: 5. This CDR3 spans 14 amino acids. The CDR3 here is CASRLDRGLETQYL. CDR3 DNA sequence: TGTGCCAGCAGGCTAGACAGGGGGCTAGAGACCCAGTACCTC.

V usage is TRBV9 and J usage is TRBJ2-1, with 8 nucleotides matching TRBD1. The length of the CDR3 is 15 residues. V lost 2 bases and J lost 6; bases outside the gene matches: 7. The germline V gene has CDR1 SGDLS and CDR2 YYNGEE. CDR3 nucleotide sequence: TGTGCCAGCAGCGTTGACAGGGGTGGAGGCAATGAGCAGTTCTTC. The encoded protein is CASSVDRGGGNEQFF. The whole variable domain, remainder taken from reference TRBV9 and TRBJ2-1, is DSGVTQTPKHLITATGQRVTLRCSPRSGDLSVYWYQQSLDQGLQFLIQYYNGEERAKGNILERFSAQQFPDLHSELNLSSLELGDSALYFCASSVDRGGGNEQFFGPGTRLTVL.

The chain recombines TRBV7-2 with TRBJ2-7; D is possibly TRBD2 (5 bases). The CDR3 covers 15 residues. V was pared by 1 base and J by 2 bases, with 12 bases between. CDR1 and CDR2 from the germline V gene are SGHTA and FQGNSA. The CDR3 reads CASSLVHGVAYEQYF. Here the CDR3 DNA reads TGTGCCAGCAGCTTAGTTCACGGGGTAGCCTACGAGCAGTACTTC.

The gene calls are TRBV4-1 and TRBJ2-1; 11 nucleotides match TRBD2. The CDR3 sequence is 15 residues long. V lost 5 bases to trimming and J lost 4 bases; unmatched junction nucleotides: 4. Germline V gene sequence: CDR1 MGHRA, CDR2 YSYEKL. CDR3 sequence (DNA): TGCGCCAGCAGCGCCCGACTAGCGGGATACAATGAGCAGTTCTTC. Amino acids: CASSARLAGYNEQFF.

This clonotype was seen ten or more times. CDR3 nucleotides: TGTGCCAGTAGTCCCATCCGAGGCGGGGTGGGCACAGATACGCAGTATTTT. Translating gives CASSPIRGGVGTDTQYF. The J gene is TRBJ2-3, the V gene TRBV19; D perhaps matches TRBD2 (6 bases). V lost 5 bases and J 1 base, leaving 19 bases between the germline ends. Germline V lookup: CDR1 LNHDA, CDR2 SQIVND (reference sequence). CDR3 length equals 17 residues.

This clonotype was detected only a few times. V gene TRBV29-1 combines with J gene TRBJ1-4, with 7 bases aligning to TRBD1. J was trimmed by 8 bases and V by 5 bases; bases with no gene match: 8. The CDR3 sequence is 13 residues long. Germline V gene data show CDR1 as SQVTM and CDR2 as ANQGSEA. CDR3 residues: CSVSQTGYEKLFF. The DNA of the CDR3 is TGCAGCGTTTCGCAGACAGGGTACGAAAAACTGTTTTTT.

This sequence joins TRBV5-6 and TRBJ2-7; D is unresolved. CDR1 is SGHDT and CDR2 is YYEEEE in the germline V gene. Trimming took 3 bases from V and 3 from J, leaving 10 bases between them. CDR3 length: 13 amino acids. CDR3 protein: CASSSRLVYEQYF. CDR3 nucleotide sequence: TGTGCCAGCAGCTCTAGACTGGTCTACGAGCAGTACTTC.